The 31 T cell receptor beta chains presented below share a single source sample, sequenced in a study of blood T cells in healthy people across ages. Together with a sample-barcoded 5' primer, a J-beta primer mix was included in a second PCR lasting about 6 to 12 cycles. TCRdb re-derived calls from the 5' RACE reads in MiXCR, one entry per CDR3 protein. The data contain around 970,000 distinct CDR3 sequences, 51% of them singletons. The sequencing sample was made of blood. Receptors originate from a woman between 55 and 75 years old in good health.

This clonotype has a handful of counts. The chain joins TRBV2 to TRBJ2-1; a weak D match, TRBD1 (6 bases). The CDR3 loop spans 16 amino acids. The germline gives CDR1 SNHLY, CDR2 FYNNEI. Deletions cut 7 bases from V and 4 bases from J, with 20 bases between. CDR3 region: CASIDGTPLCYNEQFF. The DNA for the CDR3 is TGTGCCAGCATTGACGGGACACCTCTATGTTACAATGAGCAGTTCTTC.

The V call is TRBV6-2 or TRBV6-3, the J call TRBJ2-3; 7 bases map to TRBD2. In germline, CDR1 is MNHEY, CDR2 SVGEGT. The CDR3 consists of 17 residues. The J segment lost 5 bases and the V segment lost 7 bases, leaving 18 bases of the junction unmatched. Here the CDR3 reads CASMGVRAGDQGDTQYF. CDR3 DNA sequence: TGTGCCAGCATGGGAGTCCGGGCGGGAGATCAGGGAGATACGCAGTATTTT.

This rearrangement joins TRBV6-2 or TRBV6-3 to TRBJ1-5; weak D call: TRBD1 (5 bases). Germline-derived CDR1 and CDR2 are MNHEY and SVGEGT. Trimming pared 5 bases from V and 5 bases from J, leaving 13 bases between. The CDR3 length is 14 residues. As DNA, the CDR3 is TGTGCCAGCAGTGCAGGGCTTCTCGATCAGCCCCAGCATTTT. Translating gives CASSAGLLDQPQHF.

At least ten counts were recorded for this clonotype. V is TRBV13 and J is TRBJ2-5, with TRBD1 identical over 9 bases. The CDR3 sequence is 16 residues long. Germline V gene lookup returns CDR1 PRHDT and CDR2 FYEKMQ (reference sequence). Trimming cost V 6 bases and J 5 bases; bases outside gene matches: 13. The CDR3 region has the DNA TGTGCCAGCAGTATCTTAACCGGGACAGGGTTGGAGACCCAGTACTTC. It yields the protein CASSILTGTGLETQYF.

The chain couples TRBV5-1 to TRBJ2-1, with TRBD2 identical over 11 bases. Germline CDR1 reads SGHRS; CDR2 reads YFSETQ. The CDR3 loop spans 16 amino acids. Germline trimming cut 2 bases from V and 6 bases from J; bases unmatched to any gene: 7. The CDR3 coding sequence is TGCGCCAGCAGCTTAACTAGCGGGAGTTTTTTCAATGAGCAGTTCTTC. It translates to CASSLTSGSFFNEQFF. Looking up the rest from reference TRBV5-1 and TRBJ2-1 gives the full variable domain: KAGVTQTPRYLIKTRGQQVTLSCSPISGHRSVSWYQQTPGQGLQFLFEYFSETQRNKGNFPGRFSGRQFSNSRSEMNVSTLELGDSALYLCASSLTSGSFFNEQFFGPGTRLTVL.

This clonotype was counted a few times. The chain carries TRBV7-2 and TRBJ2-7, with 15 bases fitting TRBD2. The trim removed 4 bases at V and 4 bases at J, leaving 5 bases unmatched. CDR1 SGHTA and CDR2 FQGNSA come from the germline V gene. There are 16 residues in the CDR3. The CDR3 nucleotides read TGTGCCAGCAGCTCCGGGACTAGCGGGAGGTCTTACGAGCAGTACTTC. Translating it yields CASSSGTSGRSYEQYF.

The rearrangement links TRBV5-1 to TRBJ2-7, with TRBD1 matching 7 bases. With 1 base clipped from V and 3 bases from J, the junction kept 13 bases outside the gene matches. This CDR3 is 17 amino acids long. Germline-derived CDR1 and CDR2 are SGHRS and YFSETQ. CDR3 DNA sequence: TGCGCCAGCAGCTTGCCTGCTTGGACAGGAGTTTACTACGAGCAGTACTTC. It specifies CASSLPAWTGVYYEQYF.

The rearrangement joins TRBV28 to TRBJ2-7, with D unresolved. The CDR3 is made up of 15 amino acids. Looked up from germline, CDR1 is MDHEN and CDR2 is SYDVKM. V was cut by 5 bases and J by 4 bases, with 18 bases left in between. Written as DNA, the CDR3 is TGTGCCAGCAGTCCTCGGACGGTTATGCGATACGAGCAGTACTTC. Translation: CASSPRTVMRYEQYF.

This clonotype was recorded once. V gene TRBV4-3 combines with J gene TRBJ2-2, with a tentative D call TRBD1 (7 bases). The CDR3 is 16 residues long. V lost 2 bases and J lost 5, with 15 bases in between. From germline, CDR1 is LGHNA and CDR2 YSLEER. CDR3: CASSQLSAGGTGELFF. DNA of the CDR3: TGCGCCAGCAGCCAATTATCCGCAGGGGGGACCGGGGAGCTGTTTTTT.

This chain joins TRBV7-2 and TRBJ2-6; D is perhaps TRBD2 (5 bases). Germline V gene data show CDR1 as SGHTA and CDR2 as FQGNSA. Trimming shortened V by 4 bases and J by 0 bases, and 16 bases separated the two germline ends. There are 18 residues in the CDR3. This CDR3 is CASSSIPAVYSGANVLTF. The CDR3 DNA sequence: TGTGCCAGCAGCTCCATTCCAGCGGTCTACTCTGGGGCCAACGTCCTGACTTTC.

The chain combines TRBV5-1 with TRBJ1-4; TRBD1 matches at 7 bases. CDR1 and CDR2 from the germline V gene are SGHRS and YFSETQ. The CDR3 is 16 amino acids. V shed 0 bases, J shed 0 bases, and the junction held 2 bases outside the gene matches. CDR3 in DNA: TGCGCCAGCAGCTTGGATCAGGGGGCAACTAATGAAAAACTGTTTTTT. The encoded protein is CASSLDQGATNEKLFF.

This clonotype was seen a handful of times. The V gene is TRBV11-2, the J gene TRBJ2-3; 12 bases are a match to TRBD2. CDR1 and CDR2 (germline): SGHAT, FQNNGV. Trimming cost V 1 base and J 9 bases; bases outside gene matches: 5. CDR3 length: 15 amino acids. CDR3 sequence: CASSLGLAGGRTQYF. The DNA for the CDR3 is TGTGCCAGCAGCTTAGGGCTAGCGGGAGGGCGGACGCAGTATTTT.

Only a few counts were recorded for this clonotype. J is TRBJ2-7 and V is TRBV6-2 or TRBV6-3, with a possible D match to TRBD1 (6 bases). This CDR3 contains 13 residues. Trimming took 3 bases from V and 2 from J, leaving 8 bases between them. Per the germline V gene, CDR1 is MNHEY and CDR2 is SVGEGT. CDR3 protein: CASSYWDTYEQYF. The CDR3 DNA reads TGTGCCAGCAGTTATTGGGACACCTACGAGCAGTACTTC.

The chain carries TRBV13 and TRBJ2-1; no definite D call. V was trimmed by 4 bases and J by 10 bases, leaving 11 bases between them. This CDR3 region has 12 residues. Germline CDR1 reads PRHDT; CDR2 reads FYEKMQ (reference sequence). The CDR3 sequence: CASSSFGWEQFF. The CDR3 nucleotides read TGTGCCAGCAGCTCTTTTGGATGGGAGCAGTTCTTC.

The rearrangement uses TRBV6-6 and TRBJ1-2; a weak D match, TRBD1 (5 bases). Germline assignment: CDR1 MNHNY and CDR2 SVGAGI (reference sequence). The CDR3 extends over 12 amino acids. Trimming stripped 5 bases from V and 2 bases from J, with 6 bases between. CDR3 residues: CASSRDNYGYTF. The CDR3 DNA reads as TGTGCCAGCAGTCGGGACAACTATGGCTACACCTTC.

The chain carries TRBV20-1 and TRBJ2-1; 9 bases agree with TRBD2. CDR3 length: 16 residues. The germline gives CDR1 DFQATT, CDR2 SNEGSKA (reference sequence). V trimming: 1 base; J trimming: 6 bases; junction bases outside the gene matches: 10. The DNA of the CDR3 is TGCAGTGCTAGAGCTCCGGTAGCGGGAGTCCCCAATGAGCAGTTCTTC. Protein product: CSARAPVAGVPNEQFF.

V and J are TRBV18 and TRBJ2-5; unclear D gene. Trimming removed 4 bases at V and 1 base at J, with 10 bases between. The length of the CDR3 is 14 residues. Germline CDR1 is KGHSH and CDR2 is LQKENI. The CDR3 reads CASSQRAFQETQYF. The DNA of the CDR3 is TGTGCCAGCTCACAGAGAGCGTTCCAAGAGACCCAGTACTTC.

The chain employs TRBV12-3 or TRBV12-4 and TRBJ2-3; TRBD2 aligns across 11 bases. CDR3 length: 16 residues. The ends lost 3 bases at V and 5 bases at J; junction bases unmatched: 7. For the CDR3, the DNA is TGTGCCAGCAGTTTCCTGGCTAGCGGGAGGTTAGATACGCAGTATTTT. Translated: CASSFLASGRLDTQYF.

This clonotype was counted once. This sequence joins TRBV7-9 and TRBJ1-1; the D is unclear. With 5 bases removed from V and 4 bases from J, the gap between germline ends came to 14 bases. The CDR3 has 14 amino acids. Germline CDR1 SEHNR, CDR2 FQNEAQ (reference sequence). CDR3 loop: CASSAIGLGTEAFF. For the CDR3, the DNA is TGTGCCAGCAGCGCTATTGGCCTGGGCACTGAAGCTTTCTTT.

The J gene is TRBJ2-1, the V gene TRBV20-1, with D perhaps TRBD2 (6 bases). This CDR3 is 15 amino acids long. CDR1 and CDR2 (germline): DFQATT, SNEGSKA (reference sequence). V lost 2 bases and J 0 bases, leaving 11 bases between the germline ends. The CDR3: CSARRSSDSYNEQFF. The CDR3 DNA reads TGCAGTGCTAGACGATCTAGCGACTCCTACAATGAGCAGTTCTTC.

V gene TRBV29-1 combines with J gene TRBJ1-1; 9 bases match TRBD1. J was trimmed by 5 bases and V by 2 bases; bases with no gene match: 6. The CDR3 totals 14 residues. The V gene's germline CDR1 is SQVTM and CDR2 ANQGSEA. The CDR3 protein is CSVEHPGQGTEAFF. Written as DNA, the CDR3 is TGCAGCGTTGAACACCCGGGACAGGGAACTGAAGCTTTCTTT.

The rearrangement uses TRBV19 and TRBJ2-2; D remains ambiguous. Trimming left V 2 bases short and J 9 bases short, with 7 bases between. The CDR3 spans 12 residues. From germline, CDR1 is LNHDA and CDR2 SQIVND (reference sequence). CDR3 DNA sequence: TGTGCCAGTAGTATACGGTTCCGGGAGCTGTTTTTT. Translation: CASSIRFRELFF.

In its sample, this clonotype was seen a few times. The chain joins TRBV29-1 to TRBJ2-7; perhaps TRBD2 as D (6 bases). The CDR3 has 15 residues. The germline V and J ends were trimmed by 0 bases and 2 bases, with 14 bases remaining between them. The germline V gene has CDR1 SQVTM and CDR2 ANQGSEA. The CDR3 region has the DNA TGCAGCGTTGAAGAAGTGGGAGGACTCCCCTACGAGCAGTACTTC. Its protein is CSVEEVGGLPYEQYF.

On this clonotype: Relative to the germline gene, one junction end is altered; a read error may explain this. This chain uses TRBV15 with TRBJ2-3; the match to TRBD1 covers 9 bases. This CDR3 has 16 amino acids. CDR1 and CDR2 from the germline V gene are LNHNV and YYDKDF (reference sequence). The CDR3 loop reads CATRRGQGWGTDTQYF. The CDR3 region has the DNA TGTGCCACCAGAAGAGGACAGGGGTGGGGCACAGATACGCAGTATTTT.

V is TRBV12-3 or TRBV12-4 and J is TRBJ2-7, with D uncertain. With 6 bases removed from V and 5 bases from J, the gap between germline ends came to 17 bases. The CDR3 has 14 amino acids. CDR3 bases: TGTGCCAGCAGCCGCATCGAAGGCAGCCACGAGCAGTACTTC. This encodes CASSRIEGSHEQYF.

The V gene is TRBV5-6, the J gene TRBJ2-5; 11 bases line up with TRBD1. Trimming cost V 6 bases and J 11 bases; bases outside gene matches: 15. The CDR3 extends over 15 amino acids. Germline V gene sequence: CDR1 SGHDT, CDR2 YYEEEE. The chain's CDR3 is CASTRLGTGGVEQYF. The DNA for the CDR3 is TGTGCCAGCACCCGGCTTGGGACAGGGGGAGTTGAGCAGTACTTC.

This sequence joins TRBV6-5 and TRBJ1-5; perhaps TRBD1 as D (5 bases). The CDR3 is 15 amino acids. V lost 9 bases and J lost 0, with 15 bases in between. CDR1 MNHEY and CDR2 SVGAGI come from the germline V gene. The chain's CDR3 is CASSRGPNSNQPQHF. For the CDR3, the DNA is TGTGCCAGTTCAAGGGGCCCTAATAGCAATCAGCCCCAGCATTTT.

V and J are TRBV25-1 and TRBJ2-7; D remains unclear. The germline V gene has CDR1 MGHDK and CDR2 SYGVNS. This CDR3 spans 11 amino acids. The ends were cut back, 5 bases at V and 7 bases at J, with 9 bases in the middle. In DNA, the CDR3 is TGTGCCAGCAGTCTTCTCTTGGAGCAGTACTTC. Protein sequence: CASSLLLEQYF.

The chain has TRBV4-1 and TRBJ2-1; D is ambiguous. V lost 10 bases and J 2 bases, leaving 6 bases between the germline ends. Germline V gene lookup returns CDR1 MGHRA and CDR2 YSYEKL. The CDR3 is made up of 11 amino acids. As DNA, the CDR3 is TGCGCCACAGGACCCTACAATGAGCAGTTCTTC. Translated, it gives CATGPYNEQFF.

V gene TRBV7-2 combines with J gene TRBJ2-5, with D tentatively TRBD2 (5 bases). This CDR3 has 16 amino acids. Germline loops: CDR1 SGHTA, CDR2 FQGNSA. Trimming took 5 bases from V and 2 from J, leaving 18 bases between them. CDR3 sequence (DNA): TGTGCCAGCAGCCTCGGAGGCTCTGGACGGCAAGAGACCCAGTACTTC. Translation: CASSLGGSGRQETQYF.

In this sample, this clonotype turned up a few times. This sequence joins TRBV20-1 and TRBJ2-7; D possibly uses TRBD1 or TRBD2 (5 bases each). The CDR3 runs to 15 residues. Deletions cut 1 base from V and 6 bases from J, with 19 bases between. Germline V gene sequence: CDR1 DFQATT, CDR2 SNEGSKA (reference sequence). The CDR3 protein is CSARAPTGAKTEQYF. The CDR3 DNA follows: TGCAGTGCTAGAGCGCCTACCGGGGCAAAGACCGAGCAGTACTTC.